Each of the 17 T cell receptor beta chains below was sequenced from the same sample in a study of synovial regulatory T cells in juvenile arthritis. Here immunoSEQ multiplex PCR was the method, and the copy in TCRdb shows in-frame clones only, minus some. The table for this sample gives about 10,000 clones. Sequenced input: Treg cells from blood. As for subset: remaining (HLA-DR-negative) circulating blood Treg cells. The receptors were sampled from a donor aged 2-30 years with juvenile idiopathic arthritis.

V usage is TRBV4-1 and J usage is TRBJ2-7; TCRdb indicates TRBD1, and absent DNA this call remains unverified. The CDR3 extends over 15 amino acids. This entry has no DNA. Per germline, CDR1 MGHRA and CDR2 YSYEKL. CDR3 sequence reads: CASRRLRTGTYEQYF.

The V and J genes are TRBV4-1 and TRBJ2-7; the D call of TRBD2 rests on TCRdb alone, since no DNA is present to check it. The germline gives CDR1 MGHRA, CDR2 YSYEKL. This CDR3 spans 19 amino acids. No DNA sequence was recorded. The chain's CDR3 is CASSQESTSGRPSSYEQYF.

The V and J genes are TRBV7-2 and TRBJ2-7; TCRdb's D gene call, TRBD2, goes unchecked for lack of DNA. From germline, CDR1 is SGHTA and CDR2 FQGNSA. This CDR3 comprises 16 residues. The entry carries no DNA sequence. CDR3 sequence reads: CASSLFVTSGVYEQYF.

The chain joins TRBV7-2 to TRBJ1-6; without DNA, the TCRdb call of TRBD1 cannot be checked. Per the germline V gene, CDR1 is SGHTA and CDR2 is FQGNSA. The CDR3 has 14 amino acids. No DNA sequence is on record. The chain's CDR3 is CASSLGDRVEPLHF.

The CDR3 sequence is CASSREGTSSYEQYF. The rearrangement uses TRBV7-8 and TRBJ2-7; the TRBD2 assignment by TCRdb is unverifiable without DNA. The CDR3 spans 15 residues. No coding sequence is recorded. Germline CDR1 SGHVS, CDR2 FQNEAQ.

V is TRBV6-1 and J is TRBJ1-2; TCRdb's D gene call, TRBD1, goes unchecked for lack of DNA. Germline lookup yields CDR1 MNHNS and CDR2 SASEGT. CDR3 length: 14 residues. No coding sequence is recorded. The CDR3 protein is CASSARTGTHGYTF.

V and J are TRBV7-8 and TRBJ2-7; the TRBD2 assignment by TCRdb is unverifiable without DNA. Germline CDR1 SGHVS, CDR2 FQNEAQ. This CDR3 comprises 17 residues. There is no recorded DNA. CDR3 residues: CASSLLIWVEGVGEQYF.

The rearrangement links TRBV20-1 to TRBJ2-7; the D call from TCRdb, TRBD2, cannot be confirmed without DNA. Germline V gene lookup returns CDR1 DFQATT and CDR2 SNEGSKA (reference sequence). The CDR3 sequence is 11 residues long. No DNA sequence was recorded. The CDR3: CSAGTLYEQYF.

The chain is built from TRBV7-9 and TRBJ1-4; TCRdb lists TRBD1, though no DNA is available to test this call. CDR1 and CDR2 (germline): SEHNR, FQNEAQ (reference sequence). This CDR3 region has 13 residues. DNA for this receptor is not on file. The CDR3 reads CASSAGGWEKLFF.

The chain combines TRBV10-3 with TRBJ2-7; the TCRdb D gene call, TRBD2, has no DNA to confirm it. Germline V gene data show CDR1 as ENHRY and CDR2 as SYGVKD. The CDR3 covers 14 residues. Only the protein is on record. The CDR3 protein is CAISPGAGAYEQYF.

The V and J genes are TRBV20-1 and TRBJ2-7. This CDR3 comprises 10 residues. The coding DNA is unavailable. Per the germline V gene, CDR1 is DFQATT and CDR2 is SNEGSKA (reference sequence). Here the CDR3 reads CSASGHEQYF.

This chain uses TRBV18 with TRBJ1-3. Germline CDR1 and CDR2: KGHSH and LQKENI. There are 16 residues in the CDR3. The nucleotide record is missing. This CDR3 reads CASSPQTRGAGNTIYF.

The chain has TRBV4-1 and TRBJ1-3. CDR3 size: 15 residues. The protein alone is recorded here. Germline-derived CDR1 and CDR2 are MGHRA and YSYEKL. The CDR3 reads CASSQPTGSGNTIYF.

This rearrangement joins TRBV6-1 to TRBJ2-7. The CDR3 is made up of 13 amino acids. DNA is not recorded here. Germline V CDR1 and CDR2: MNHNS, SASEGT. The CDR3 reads CASSEATPYEQYF.

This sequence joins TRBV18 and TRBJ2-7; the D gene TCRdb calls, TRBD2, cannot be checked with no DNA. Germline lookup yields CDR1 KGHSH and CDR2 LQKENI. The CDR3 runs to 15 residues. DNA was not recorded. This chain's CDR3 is CASSPPSSGWSEQYF. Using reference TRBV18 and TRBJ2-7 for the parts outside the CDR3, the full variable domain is NAGVMQNPRHLVRRRGQEARLRCSPMKGHSHVYWYRQLPEEGLKFMVYLQKENIIDESGMPKERFSAEFPKEGPSILRIQQVVRGDSAAYFCASSPPSSGWSEQYFGPGTRLTVT.

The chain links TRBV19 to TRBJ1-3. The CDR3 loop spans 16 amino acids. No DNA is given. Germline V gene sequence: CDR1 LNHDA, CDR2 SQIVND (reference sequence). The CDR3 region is CASRSWDAASGNTIYF. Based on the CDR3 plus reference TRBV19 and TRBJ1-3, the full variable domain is DGGITQSPKYLFRKEGQNVTLSCEQNLNHDAMYWYRQDPGQGLRLIYYSQIVNDFQKGDIAEGYSVSREKKESFPLTVTSAQKNPTAFYLCASRSWDAASGNTIYFGEGSWLTVV.

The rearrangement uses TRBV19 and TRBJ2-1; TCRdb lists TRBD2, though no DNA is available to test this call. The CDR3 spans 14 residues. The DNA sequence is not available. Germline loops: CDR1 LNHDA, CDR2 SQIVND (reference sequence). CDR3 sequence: CASSMVGEVNEQFF.